The T cell receptor (beta chain) under discussion was sequenced for a study of T-cell reconstitution after alpha-beta-depleted transplantation in children. The CDR3 length is 13 residues. Germline trimming cut 6 bases from V and 3 bases from J; bases unmatched to any gene: 3. In germline, CDR1 is SGHRS, CDR2 YFSETQ. Using unique molecular identifiers, the investigators prepared the TCRbeta library. TCRdb reprocessed the PCR reads via MiXCR and lists one record per CDR3 protein. This sample has roughly 300,000 distinct CDR3 sequences, with 9.9% found just once. The sample holds many counts of this clonotype.

Sequenced here: PBMCs from the stem cell graft donor, sampled from the stem cell graft. The chain carries TRBV5-1 and TRBJ2-1, with 7 bases fitting TRBD1. The origin of this receptor is a human donor who donated a stem cell graft to a child with SCID. In nucleotides, the CDR3 is TGCGCCAGCACTGCAGGGGGCTACAATGAGCAGTTCTTC. It yields the protein CASTAGGYNEQFF. The full variable domain, in which reference TRBV5-1 and TRBJ2-1 provide the parts outside the CDR3, is KAGVTQTPRYLIKTRGQQVTLSCSPISGHRSVSWYQQTPGQGLQFLFEYFSETQRNKGNFPGRFSGRQFSNSRSEMNVSTLELGDSALYLCASTAGGYNEQFFGPGTRLTVL.